This TCR beta chain was observed in a study of cytomegalovirus exposure and HLA in healthy donors. Study-level background: Out of roughly 200 million T cells, an earlier analysis found 117 million unique TCR beta sequences in total.

Comment on this clone: Its antigen is still unknown.

General study findings and limits: When the data were analyzed later, several of the most significant clusters appeared to be linked to common viral pathogens. Most TCR sequences were rare, but some public TCRs occurred in many donors.

The PCR ran on 60 Vbeta and 13 Jbeta primers. TCRdb's table, derived via immunoSEQ multiplex PCR, lists solely in-frame clones and lacks some. This table has about 160,000 clones, over 80% appearing once. Per germline, CDR1 SGHDT and CDR2 YYEEEE. The CDR3 totals 13 residues. V was pared by 6 bases and J by 5 bases, with 3 bases of the junction left unmatched. Material for sequencing was PBMCs. The sequence derives from a boy aged 2 to 10 in good health and CMV-seronegative. The chain joins TRBV5-6 to TRBJ2-3; 10 bases line up with TRBD2. Here the CDR3 reads CASTWTSGDTQYF. The CDR3, as DNA: TGTGCCAGCACCTGGACTAGCGGAGATACGCAGTATTTT.